One sample yielded the 24 T cell receptor beta chains listed below, sequenced in a study of blood T cell repertoires in COVID-19. The data were produced by immunoSEQ multiplex PCR, yet TCRdb's version contains in-frame clones alone and is incomplete. The sample shows 300,000 or so clones, 80% to 95% of them seen only once. The sequencing input was PBMCs or T cells enriched from blood (not recorded which). The receptors originated from a woman aged 25-40 years who had recovered from COVID-19.

The chain carries TRBV21-1 and TRBJ2-3; TRBD2 was called by the table and not checked on the DNA. TRBV21-1 is labeled a pseudogene. This CDR3 comprises 18 residues. CDR3 coding DNA: TGTGCCAGCAGCAAAGGAACTCTAGCGGGAGGGTGCACAGATACGCAGTATTTT. It is translated as CASSKGTLAGGCTDTQYF.

The chain links TRBV14 to TRBJ2-1; a weak D match, TRBD2 (5 bases). This CDR3 spans 16 amino acids. V lost 3 bases and J 4 bases, leaving 16 bases between the germline ends. Looked up from germline, CDR1 is SGHDN and CDR2 is FVKESK. As DNA, the CDR3 is TGTGCCAGCAGCCAGGGTGTAGGCGGGTGGTACAATGAGCAGTTCTTC. It encodes CASSQGVGGWYNEQFF.

The gene calls are TRBV11-3 and TRBJ2-3; TRBD2 aligns across 10 bases. Germline V gene lookup returns CDR1 SGHNT and CDR2 YENEEA. The trim removed 8 bases at V and 1 base at J, leaving 0 bases unmatched. This CDR3 has 13 amino acids. The CDR3: CASGTSGTDTQYF. In DNA form, the CDR3 reads TGTGCCAGCGGGACTAGCGGCACAGATACGCAGTATTTT.

The table lists this clone with a count of one. The V and J genes are TRBV3-1 (or the pseudogene TRBV3-2) and TRBJ2-3; 9 positions match TRBD2. Germline CDR1 is LGHDT and CDR2 is YNNKEL (reference sequence). Trimming took 4 bases from V and 10 from J; bases not matched to a gene: 6. This CDR3 spans 13 amino acids. In nucleotides, the CDR3 is TGTGCCAGCAGCCGGGGACTAGCTAGGGCGCAGTATTTT. It codes for CASSRGLARAQYF.

The CDR3 loop is CASSVRTRPNEQFF. The CDR3 nucleotides are TGTGCCAGCAGCGTAAGGACTAGACCGAATGAGCAGTTCTTC. V is TRBV9 and J is TRBJ2-1; TRBD2 agrees at 7 bases. This CDR3 is built from 14 residues. Germline V gene lookup returns CDR1 SGDLS and CDR2 YYNGEE. The V gene end was trimmed by 1 base and the J gene end by 7 bases; junction bases not matched to a gene: 5.

V usage is TRBV7-9 and J usage is TRBJ2-1, with TRBD2 matching 11 bases. V dropped 5 bases and J dropped 6; count of bases not matched to a gene: 12. The CDR3 is made up of 17 amino acids. Germline V gives CDR1 SEHNR, CDR2 FQNEAQ (reference sequence). In DNA, the CDR3 is TGTGCCAGCAGCCCTATTATTGTAGCGGGAGGGCGCAATGAGCAGTTCTTC. Amino acids: CASSPIIVAGGRNEQFF.

V and J are TRBV25-1 and TRBJ1-1, with D maybe TRBD1 (6 bases). The CDR3 spans 15 residues. In germline, CDR1 is MGHDK, CDR2 SYGVNS. Trimming shortened V by 4 bases and J by 1 base, and 13 bases separated the two germline ends. The CDR3 sequence: CASSATGQRNTEAFF. CDR3 nucleotide sequence: TGTGCCAGCAGTGCCACGGGACAAAGGAACACTGAAGCTTTCTTT.

This CDR3 reads CASSTGLYSNQPQHF. CDR3 DNA sequence: TGTGCCAGCAGCACGGGACTCTATAGCAATCAGCCCCAGCATTTT. V is TRBV7-9 and J is TRBJ1-5; TRBD1 might be the D (5 bases). Trimming shortened V by 5 bases and J by 0 bases, and 11 bases separated the two germline ends. In germline, CDR1 is SEHNR, CDR2 FQNEAQ (reference sequence). The CDR3 length is 15 residues.

J is TRBJ1-2 and V is TRBV28; no reliable D call. The CDR3 spans 14 residues. Trimming cost V 3 bases and J 7 bases, with 15 bases left between them. The V gene's germline CDR1 is MDHEN and CDR2 SYDVKM. DNA for the CDR3: TGTGCCAGCAGTTTTTGGGCCGGTTCCGGTGGCTACACCTTC. It encodes CASSFWAGSGGYTF.

This chain joins TRBV30 and TRBJ2-2; 9 nucleotides align to TRBD1. V shed 2 bases and J 3 bases; nucleotides not matched to a gene: 10. Per germline, CDR1 GTSNPN and CDR2 SVGIG (reference sequence). The CDR3 spans 17 residues. The CDR3 loop is CAWSPSRGQGYTGELFF. In DNA, the CDR3 is TGTGCCTGGAGTCCCAGCCGAGGACAGGGGTACACCGGGGAGCTGTTTTTT.

This clone was detected once. The chain recombines TRBV5-4 with TRBJ2-7; 12 positions agree with TRBD2. The junction had 16 bases not matched to a gene; V was cut back by 4 bases and J by 2 bases. Germline V gene lookup returns CDR1 SGHNT and CDR2 YYREEE (reference sequence). The CDR3 covers 19 residues. Here the CDR3 DNA reads TGTGCCAGCAGCCCACAAAAGGTACTAGCGGGAGGTCCTACCTACGAGCAGTACTTC. Its protein product is CASSPQKVLAGGPTYEQYF.

This chain connects TRBV10-3 to TRBJ1-1; 9 bases match TRBD1. Unmatched junction bases numbered 2, after V lost 5 bases and J lost 10 bases. The length of the CDR3 is 11 residues. From germline, CDR1 is ENHRY and CDR2 SYGVKD. CDR3 sequence: CAISSTGGAFF. DNA for the CDR3: TGTGCCATCAGTTCGACAGGGGGAGCTTTCTTT.

The chain joins TRBV10-3 to TRBJ2-6, with 8 nucleotides matching TRBD1. Germline lookup yields CDR1 ENHRY and CDR2 SYGVKD. V gave up 6 bases and J gave up 3 bases; unmatched junction bases: 7. This CDR3 is built from 16 residues. The CDR3 sequence is CAIRLAQGDGANVLTF. For the CDR3, the DNA is TGTGCCATCAGACTCGCACAGGGGGATGGGGCCAACGTCCTGACTTTC.

The chain employs TRBV11-2 and TRBJ2-2, with 7 bases lining up with TRBD2. The CDR3 is 17 residues long. Trimming removed 5 bases from V and 4 bases from J; junction bases left unmatched: 13. In germline, CDR1 is SGHAT, CDR2 FQNNGV. CDR3 DNA sequence: TGTGCCAGCAGCCCCACCCGGCTAGCGGTGGGCACCGGGGAGCTGTTTTTT. It is translated as CASSPTRLAVGTGELFF.

The chain links TRBV11-2 to TRBJ2-5, with TRBD2 identical over 11 bases. Germline CDR1 and CDR2: SGHAT and FQNNGV. This CDR3 spans 16 amino acids. J gave up 5 bases and V 3 bases, and 8 bases lay outside the gene matches. CDR3 loop: CASSFTSGSRHETQYF. The CDR3 DNA sequence: TGTGCCAGCAGCTTCACTAGCGGGAGTAGACACGAGACCCAGTACTTC.

This chain joins TRBV7-6 and TRBJ2-7; 9 bases agree with TRBD1. V trimming: 2 bases; J trimming: 3 bases; junction bases outside the gene matches: 2. CDR1 is SGHVS and CDR2 is FNYEAQ in the germline V gene. The CDR3 is made up of 14 amino acids. CDR3 coding DNA: TGTGCCAGCAGCTTACCGGGACAGGGCTACGAGCAGTACTTC. This encodes CASSLPGQGYEQYF.

The gene calls are TRBV5-4 and TRBJ1-1; 8 bases are shared with TRBD1. This CDR3 has 15 amino acids. V lost 4 bases to trimming and J lost 2 bases; unmatched junction nucleotides: 7. Looked up from germline, CDR1 is SGHNT and CDR2 is YYREEE (reference sequence). The CDR3 reads CASSRGTGRNTEAFF. As DNA, the CDR3 is TGTGCCAGCAGCAGGGGGACAGGACGAAACACTGAAGCTTTCTTT. Full variable domain (rest looked up from reference TRBV5-4 and TRBJ1-1): ETGVTQSPTHLIKTRGQQVTLRCSSQSGHNTVSWYQQALGQGPQFIFQYYREEENGRGNFPPRFSGLQFPNYSSELNVNALELDDSALYLCASSRGTGRNTEAFFGQGTRLTVV.

The gene calls are TRBV7-9 and TRBJ2-1, with TRBD2 matching over 11 bases. Unmatched junction bases numbered 5, after V lost 5 bases and J lost 8 bases. The CDR3 covers 14 residues. Looked up from germline, CDR1 is SEHNR and CDR2 is FQNEAQ (reference sequence). CDR3 sequence: CASSQGLAVDEQFF. The CDR3 coding sequence is TGTGCCAGCAGCCAGGGACTAGCGGTTGATGAGCAGTTCTTC.

This clone occurred once. The chain carries TRBV6-5 and TRBJ2-7; the D is unclear. Germline V lookup: CDR1 MNHEY, CDR2 SVGAGI. V was pared by 6 bases and J by 1 base, with 4 bases between. This CDR3 is 11 amino acids long. This chain's CDR3 is CASRESYEQYF. The DNA for the CDR3 is TGTGCCAGCAGGGAGTCCTACGAGCAGTACTTC.

The genes are TRBV7-2 and TRBJ2-7; D possibly corresponds to TRBD1 (7 bases). In germline, CDR1 is SGHTA, CDR2 FQGNSA. Trimming cost V 1 base and J 5 bases, with 21 bases left between them. There are 17 residues in the CDR3. This chain's CDR3 is CASSLGYRGQPSDEQYF. The CDR3 region has the DNA TGTGCCAGCAGCTTAGGTTACAGGGGACAGCCTAGCGACGAGCAGTACTTC.

The chain recombines TRBV11-1 with TRBJ2-2, with 7 bases fitting TRBD2. The CDR3 is made up of 15 amino acids. With 3 bases clipped from V and 4 bases from J, the junction kept 5 bases outside the gene matches. Germline lookup yields CDR1 SGHAT and CDR2 FQDESV (reference sequence). The CDR3 DNA follows: TGTGCCAGCAGCTTCTTCGCTAGCGGCACCGGGGAGCTGTTTTTT. The encoded protein is CASSFFASGTGELFF. The complete variable domain, with remaining parts taken from reference TRBV11-1 and TRBJ2-2, reads EAEVAQSPRYKITEKSQAVAFWCDPISGHATLYWYRQILGQGPELLVQFQDESVVDDSQLPKDRFSAERLKGVDSTLKIQPAELGDSAMYLCASSFFASGTGELFFGEGSRLTVL.

The chain couples TRBV24-1 to TRBJ2-1; 7 bases match TRBD1. Germline lookup yields CDR1 KGHDR and CDR2 SFDVKD. J lost 8 bases, V lost 2 bases, and 8 bases had no gene match. This CDR3 is built from 15 residues. CDR3 amino acids: CATSDYRGRPDEQFF. The CDR3 DNA sequence: TGTGCCACCAGTGATTACAGGGGTAGGCCAGATGAGCAGTTCTTC.

This clone was seen just once. The V gene is TRBV10-3, the J gene TRBJ1-1; TRBD1 is a possible D gene (6 bases). The CDR3 runs to 13 residues. The V end was cut by 5 bases, the J end by 4 bases, with 11 bases between. CDR1 is ENHRY, CDR2 SYGVKD, per germline. The DNA for the CDR3 is TGTGCCATCAGTCCGGGACAACCCACTGAAGCTTTCTTT. Its translation: CAISPGQPTEAFF.

The chain has TRBV11-2 and TRBJ2-1, with 9 positions matching TRBD1. Looked up from germline, CDR1 is SGHAT and CDR2 is FQNNGV. V shed 7 bases and J 5 bases; nucleotides not matched to a gene: 9. The CDR3 is 15 amino acids. The CDR3 is CASTAGQGSNNEQFF. Here the CDR3 DNA reads TGTGCCAGCACCGCGGGACAGGGTAGCAACAATGAGCAGTTCTTC.